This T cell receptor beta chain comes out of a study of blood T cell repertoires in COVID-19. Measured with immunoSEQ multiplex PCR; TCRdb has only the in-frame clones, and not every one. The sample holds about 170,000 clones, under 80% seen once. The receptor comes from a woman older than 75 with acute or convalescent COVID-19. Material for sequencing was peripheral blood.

In DNA form, the CDR3 reads TGTGCCAGCAGTTTATCCCCGACAGAAATCAATCAGCCCCAGCATTTT. Its protein product is CASSLSPTEINQPQHF. The J gene is TRBJ1-5, the V gene TRBV27; TRBD1 might be the D (5 bases). CDR1 is MNHEY and CDR2 is SMNVEV in the germline V gene (reference sequence). The CDR3 spans 16 residues. With 0 bases removed from V and 3 bases from J, the gap between germline ends came to 12 bases.